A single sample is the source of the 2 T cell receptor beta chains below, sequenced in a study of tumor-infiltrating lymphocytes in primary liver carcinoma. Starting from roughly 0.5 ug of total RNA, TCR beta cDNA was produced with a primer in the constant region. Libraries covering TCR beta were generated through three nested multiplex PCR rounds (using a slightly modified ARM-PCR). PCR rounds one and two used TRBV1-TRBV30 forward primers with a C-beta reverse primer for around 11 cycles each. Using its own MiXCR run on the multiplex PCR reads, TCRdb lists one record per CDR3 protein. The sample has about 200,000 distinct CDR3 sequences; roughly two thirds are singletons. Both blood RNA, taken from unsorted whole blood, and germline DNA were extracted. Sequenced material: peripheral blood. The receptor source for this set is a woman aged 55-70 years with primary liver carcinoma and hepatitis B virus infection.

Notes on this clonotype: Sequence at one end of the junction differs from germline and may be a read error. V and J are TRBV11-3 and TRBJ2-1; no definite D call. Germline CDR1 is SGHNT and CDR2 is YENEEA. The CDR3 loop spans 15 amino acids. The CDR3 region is CASSSTLVGQAEQFF. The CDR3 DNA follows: TGCGCCAGCAGCTCCACCCTAGTGGGCCAAGCTGAGCAGTTTTTC.

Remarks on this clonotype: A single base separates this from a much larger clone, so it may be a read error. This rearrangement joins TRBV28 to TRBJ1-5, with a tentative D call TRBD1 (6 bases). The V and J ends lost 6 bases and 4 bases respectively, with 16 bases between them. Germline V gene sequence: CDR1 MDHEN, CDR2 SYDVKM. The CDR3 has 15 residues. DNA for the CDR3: TGTGCCAGCAGCTCTGGACAGTCGGAGAATCAGCCCCAGCATTTT. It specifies CASSSGQSENQPQHF. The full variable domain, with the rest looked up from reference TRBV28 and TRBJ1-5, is DVKVTQSSRYLVKRTGEKVFLECVQDMDHENMFWYRQDPGLGLRLIYFSYDVKMKEKGDIPEGYSVSREKKERFSLILESASTNQTSMYLCASSSGQSENQPQHFGDGTRLSIL.